This entry lists 29 T cell receptor beta chains sequenced from one sample in a study of OX40 agonist ivuxolimab in advanced cancers. Libraries were prepared by immunoSEQ multiplex PCR; TCRdb keeps only in-frame clonotypes and omits some of them. Seen here are 70,000 to 95,000 clones, roughly 92% observed once, and the top ten hold roughly 2.6%. The sample here was CD4+ or CD8+ T cells sorted from blood, taken in a trial of the OX40 agonist ivuxolimab. The receptors were gathered from an adult with an advanced solid tumor such as melanoma, head and neck, liver or kidney cancer.

CDR3 region: CASSSSEDRNTEAFF. Here the CDR3 DNA reads TGTGCCAGCAGCTCGTCGGAGGACAGGAACACTGAAGCTTTCTTT. The chain has TRBV7-9 and TRBJ1-1; TRBD1 might be the D (6 bases). This CDR3 comprises 15 residues. The ends were cut back, 4 bases at V and 1 base at J, with 13 bases in the middle. Germline V CDR1 and CDR2: SEHNR, FQNEAQ (reference sequence).

The CDR3 DNA is TGTGCCAGCTCGAGCGGGAGAACAGATACGCAGTATTTT. This translates into CASSSGRTDTQYF. The chain carries TRBV6-5 and TRBJ2-3, with 8 bases lining up with TRBD2. The length of the CDR3 is 13 residues. V lost 8 bases, J lost 3 bases, and 4 bases stayed unmatched. The germline gives CDR1 MNHEY, CDR2 SVGAGI.

The CDR3 is CASSLGPTEAFF. The CDR3 DNA reads TGTGCCAGCAGCTTGGGTCCCACTGAAGCTTTCTTT. This chain connects TRBV5-6 to TRBJ1-1; D gene unclear. The CDR3 extends over 12 amino acids. The ends were cut back, 0 bases at V and 4 bases at J, with 4 bases in the middle. Germline lookup yields CDR1 SGHDT and CDR2 YYEEEE.

The chain uses TRBV7-3 and TRBJ2-7; maybe TRBD2 (5 bases). CDR3 length: 14 residues. The germline V and J ends were trimmed by 5 bases and 6 bases, with 17 bases remaining between them. Looked up from germline, CDR1 is SGHTA and CDR2 is FQGTGA. CDR3 region: CASSLSSTRGEQYF. The CDR3 nucleotides are TGTGCCAGCAGCCTCAGCTCGACCCGGGGCGAGCAGTACTTC.

A word on this clone: Relative to the germline gene, one junction end is altered; a read error may explain this. The V gene is TRBV5-8, the J gene TRBJ2-2; D is perhaps TRBD2 (6 bases). CDR3 length: 12 amino acids. The germline V gene encodes CDR1 SGHTS and CDR2 YDEGEE. CDR3 loop: CANSRGTGELFF. The CDR3 nucleotides are TGTGCCAACAGCCGGGGGACCGGGGAGCTGTTTTTT.

The rearrangement links TRBV9 to TRBJ2-3, with TRBD2 identical over 7 bases. V lost 2 bases, J lost 0 bases, and 3 bases stayed unmatched. The CDR3 has 15 amino acids. CDR1 SGDLS and CDR2 YYNGEE come from the germline V gene. The CDR3 loop is CASSVGTTSTDTQYF. The CDR3, as DNA: TGTGCCAGCAGCGTCGGGACTACAAGCACAGATACGCAGTATTTT.

In its sample, this clone was seen once. The chain carries TRBV11-2 and TRBJ2-3; no firm D call. The V end was cut by 2 bases, the J end by 7 bases, with 1 base between. The CDR3 totals 10 residues. Germline V gene sequence: CDR1 SGHAT, CDR2 FQNNGV. CDR3 nucleotides: TGTGCCAGCAGCTTAAATACGCAGTATTTT. It encodes CASSLNTQYF.

The V call is TRBV27, the J call TRBJ2-2, with 11 positions matching TRBD1. This CDR3 spans 15 amino acids. The V gene's germline CDR1 is MNHEY and CDR2 SMNVEV (reference sequence). V was clipped by 6 bases and J by 6 bases; unmatched bases: 6. The DNA for the CDR3 is TGTGCCAGCAGACCGGGACAGGGGGTTGCCGGGGAGCTGTTTTTT. Amino acid sequence: CASRPGQGVAGELFF.

This sequence joins TRBV13 and TRBJ1-1; no reliable D call. Germline assignment: CDR1 PRHDT and CDR2 FYEKMQ (reference sequence). The CDR3 is made up of 13 amino acids. Trimming removed 5 bases at V and 5 bases at J, with 12 bases between. CDR3 residues: CASSTQGSTEAFF. The CDR3 region has the DNA TGTGCCAGCAGCACTCAAGGGAGTACTGAAGCTTTCTTT.

The J gene is TRBJ2-1, the V gene TRBV5-6, with 7 bases that match TRBD2. CDR3 length: 15 residues. V lost 0 bases, J lost 7 bases, and 7 bases stayed unmatched. Germline V lookup: CDR1 SGHDT, CDR2 YYEEEE. DNA of the CDR3: TGTGCCAGCAGCTTGGGTTCGGGAGGCGGAAATGAGCAGTTCTTC. This encodes CASSLGSGGGNEQFF. Full variable domain (remainder filled in from reference TRBV5-6 and TRBJ2-1): DAGVTQSPTHLIKTRGQQVTLRCSPKSGHDTVSWYQQALGQGPQFIFQYYEEEERQRGNFPDRFSGHQFPNYSSELNVNALLLGDSALYLCASSLGSGGGNEQFFGPGTRLTVL.

This chain joins TRBV7-9 and TRBJ2-6, with D tentatively TRBD1 (6 bases). Germline CDR1 and CDR2: SEHNR and FQNEAQ (reference sequence). The CDR3 loop spans 15 amino acids. The ends were cut back, 7 bases at V and 2 bases at J, with 12 bases in the middle. CDR3 coding DNA: TGTGCCAGCAAGATACAGGGAGCTGGGGCCAACGTCCTGACTTTC. Residues: CASKIQGAGANVLTF.

The rearrangement links TRBV10-3 to TRBJ2-7, with D possibly being TRBD2 (5 bases). There are 12 residues in the CDR3. Germline V CDR1 and CDR2: ENHRY, SYGVKD. Trimming stripped 3 bases from V and 7 bases from J, with 10 bases between. The CDR3 region is CAISDGAAEQYF. CDR3 DNA sequence: TGTGCCATCAGTGACGGAGCGGCAGAGCAGTACTTC.

V gene TRBV5-1 combines with J gene TRBJ2-1; D possibly corresponds to TRBD2 (6 bases). The germline V gene encodes CDR1 SGHRS and CDR2 YFSETQ. The length of the CDR3 is 17 residues. V gave up 0 bases and J gave up 0 bases, with 13 bases separating them. The CDR3 protein is CASSLVRGGASYNEQFF. The CDR3 DNA reads as TGCGCCAGCAGCTTGGTAAGGGGCGGGGCCTCCTACAATGAGCAGTTCTTC.

The chain couples TRBV11-2 to TRBJ2-1; 13 nucleotides line up with TRBD2. CDR1 is SGHAT, CDR2 FQNNGV, per germline. CDR3 length: 15 amino acids. V trimming: 4 bases; J trimming: 8 bases; junction bases outside the gene matches: 5. CDR3 bases: TGTGCCAGCAGCTCCGGGACTAGCGGGGTCGATGAGCAGTTCTTC. Its translation is CASSSGTSGVDEQFF.

This clone was seen only once. The V gene is TRBV7-9, the J gene TRBJ1-4, with 10 bases aligning to TRBD1. Per the germline V gene, CDR1 is SEHNR and CDR2 is FQNEAQ (reference sequence). With V trimmed by 8 bases and J by 7 bases, 4 bases remained unmatched. The CDR3 length is 13 residues. The CDR3 here is CASGDRGAEKLFF. The CDR3 region has the DNA TGTGCCAGCGGGGACAGGGGAGCTGAAAAACTGTTTTTT.

This chain connects TRBV20-1 to TRBJ2-3; D is unclear. CDR1 is DFQATT, CDR2 SNEGSKA, per germline (reference sequence). Trimming stripped 2 bases from V and 3 bases from J, with 0 bases between. The CDR3 has 10 residues. Here the CDR3 reads CSARTDTQYF. The CDR3 coding sequence is TGCAGTGCTAGAACAGATACGCAGTATTTT.

This chain joins TRBV12-5 and TRBJ2-4; TRBD2 matches 8 bases. Germline lookup yields CDR1 LGHNT and CDR2 FRNRAP. The CDR3 is 17 amino acids. Trimming cost V 4 bases and J 5 bases; bases outside gene matches: 13. The CDR3 loop reads CASGSGLAGNKENIQYF. The CDR3 DNA sequence: TGTGCTAGTGGTTCGGGCCTAGCGGGTAATAAGGAAAACATTCAGTACTTC.

The rearrangement uses TRBV4-1 and TRBJ2-1, with D hard to call. The CDR3 runs to 15 residues. CDR1 is MGHRA and CDR2 is YSYEKL in the germline V gene. Trimming stripped 1 base from V and 4 bases from J, with 11 bases between. Here the CDR3 DNA reads TGCGCCAGCAGCCAAGTCTTAGGACCTTACAATGAGCAGTTCTTC. This sequence encodes CASSQVLGPYNEQFF.

This chain links TRBV2 with TRBJ1-3; possible D gene TRBD1, 6 bases. The CDR3 totals 15 residues. The germline V gene has CDR1 SNHLY and CDR2 FYNNEI. Trimming pared 3 bases from V and 0 bases from J, leaving 9 bases between. The CDR3 bases are TGTGCCAGCAGTGATCGGGGGGCCTCTGGAAACACCATATATTTT. Amino acids: CASSDRGASGNTIYF.

V and J are TRBV7-8 and TRBJ1-1; 8 bases fit TRBD1. The germline CDR1 and CDR2 sequences are SGHVS and FQNEAQ. Trimming at V came to 4 bases and at J to 7 bases, leaving 8 bases not matched to a gene. The CDR3 has 14 residues. As DNA, the CDR3 is TGTGCCAGCAGCTCCCGGACAGGGCTGGATGAAGCTTTCTTT. Encoded protein: CASSSRTGLDEAFF. Based on the CDR3 plus reference TRBV7-8 and TRBJ1-1, the full variable domain is GAGVSQSPRYKVAKRGQDVALRCDPISGHVSLFWYQQALGQGPEFLTYFQNEAQLDKSGLPSDRFFAERPEGSVSTLKIQRTQQEDSAVYLCASSSRTGLDEAFFGQGTRLTVV.

The CDR3 DNA reads as TGCGCCAGCAGCCAGGTCCCACAGGGGTGGAACACTGAAGCTTTCTTT. Amino acid sequence: CASSQVPQGWNTEAFF. V and J are TRBV4-3 and TRBJ1-1, with 7 bases lining up with TRBD1. This CDR3 comprises 16 residues. CDR1 and CDR2 (germline): LGHNA, YSLEER. V shed 3 bases, J shed 1 base, and the junction held 8 bases outside the gene matches.

This chain uses TRBV13 with TRBJ2-1, with TRBD2 matching 7 bases. The CDR3 contains 17 residues. The germline gives CDR1 PRHDT, CDR2 FYEKMQ (reference sequence). The J segment lost 6 bases and the V segment lost 5 bases, leaving 16 bases of the junction unmatched. The CDR3 is CASSPPDQRDAFNEQFF. The CDR3 nucleotides are TGTGCCAGCAGCCCACCCGACCAGCGGGATGCGTTCAATGAGCAGTTCTTC.

The V gene is TRBV14, the J gene TRBJ2-1; D is unresolved. This CDR3 comprises 14 residues. Trimming took off 0 bases at V and 0 bases at J, with 3 bases between the two ends. Germline V gene sequence: CDR1 SGHDN, CDR2 FVKESK. The CDR3 nucleotides are TGTGCCAGCAGCCAAGACAGCTCCTACAATGAGCAGTTCTTC. This gives the protein CASSQDSSYNEQFF.

V usage is TRBV19 and J usage is TRBJ1-1; the D gene is possibly TRBD1 (5 bases). Between the trimmed V and J ends, which lost 5 bases and 0 bases, there was a span of 7 bases. In germline, CDR1 is LNHDA, CDR2 SQIVND (reference sequence). The CDR3 has 13 amino acids. This chain's CDR3 is CASSGAVNTEAFF. Written as DNA, the CDR3 is TGTGCCAGTAGTGGGGCGGTGAACACTGAAGCTTTCTTT. The full variable domain, with the rest looked up from reference TRBV19 and TRBJ1-1, is DGGITQSPKYLFRKEGQNVTLSCEQNLNHDAMYWYRQDPGQGLRLIYYSQIVNDFQKGDIAEGYSVSREKKESFPLTVTSAQKNPTAFYLCASSGAVNTEAFFGQGTRLTVV.

In its sample, this clone was seen a few times. This chain uses TRBV13 with TRBJ1-5; D call uncertain. CDR1 and CDR2 from the germline V gene are PRHDT and FYEKMQ (reference sequence). V shed 3 bases and J shed 2 bases, with 5 bases lying between them. The CDR3 runs 13 residues. CDR3 residues: CASSFGGNQPQHF. In DNA form, the CDR3 reads TGTGCCAGCAGCTTTGGGGGCAATCAGCCCCAGCATTTT.

The chain has TRBV29-1 and TRBJ1-2; 7 positions match TRBD1. This CDR3 region has 13 residues. V was pared by 4 bases and J by 4 bases, with 6 bases of the junction left unmatched. CDR1 SQVTM and CDR2 ANQGSEA come from the germline V gene. The CDR3 spells CSVVTGNLYGYTF. As DNA, the CDR3 is TGCAGCGTTGTGACAGGGAACCTCTATGGCTACACCTTC.

The chain has TRBV7-9 and TRBJ1-2; 7 nucleotides agree with TRBD1. The V segment lost 5 bases and the J segment 4 bases; nucleotides outside the gene matches: 4. This CDR3 has 13 residues. Germline CDR1 reads SEHNR; CDR2 reads FQNEAQ (reference sequence). CDR3 coding DNA: TGTGCCAGCAGCCTCGGGACAGCCTATGGCTACACCTTC. It specifies CASSLGTAYGYTF.

This chain connects TRBV28 to TRBJ1-1, with 8 bases identical to TRBD1. The germline V gene encodes CDR1 MDHEN and CDR2 SYDVKM. The CDR3 spans 17 residues. V shed 5 bases and J 6 bases; nucleotides not matched to a gene: 17. CDR3 coding DNA: TGTGCCAGCAGTCAGTGGACAGGGTCGGTCTTTTACGCTGAAGCTTTCTTT. Its protein product is CASSQWTGSVFYAEAFF.

V and J are TRBV10-3 and TRBJ2-3, with 7 bases identical to TRBD2. Germline CDR1 ENHRY, CDR2 SYGVKD. Losses at the gene ends were 8 bases for V and 2 bases for J; bases not matched to a gene: 16. This CDR3 comprises 17 residues. CDR3 DNA sequence: TGTGCCATCTCTAGCGGTCGGGCCTTGGACCCCACAGATACGCAGTATTTT. This gives the protein CAISSGRALDPTDTQYF.